This TCR beta chain comes out of a study of shared clonotypes between healthy human individuals. This clone was detected only once. Sequence at one end of the junction differs from germline and may be a read error. Per the germline V gene, CDR1 is GTSNPN and CDR2 is SVGIG (reference sequence). CDR3 size: 15 residues. The authors' processing: There were no quality scores in the junction-only immunoSEQ sequences, so filtering differed. Produced via immunoSEQ multiplex PCR; TCRdb's table is partial and in-frame only. V and J calls and clone size come straight from that table; D and trimming were deduced from the DNA. The sample has roughly 2,300,000 clones, roughly 90% seen once.

This sequence joins TRBV30 and TRBJ2-7; D perhaps matches TRBD1 (6 bases). Sequencing was performed on naive CD4+ T cells from PBMCs. The sample's subset: CD45RA+ positively selected. This clonotype originated in a man aged 18 to 29 in good health. Some clones in this sample may be carry-over from other donors' samples. As DNA, the CDR3 is TGTACCTGGAAGCCACGTTCCGGGACAAGGAACGAGCAGTACTTC. Translating it yields CTWKPRSGTRNEQYF.